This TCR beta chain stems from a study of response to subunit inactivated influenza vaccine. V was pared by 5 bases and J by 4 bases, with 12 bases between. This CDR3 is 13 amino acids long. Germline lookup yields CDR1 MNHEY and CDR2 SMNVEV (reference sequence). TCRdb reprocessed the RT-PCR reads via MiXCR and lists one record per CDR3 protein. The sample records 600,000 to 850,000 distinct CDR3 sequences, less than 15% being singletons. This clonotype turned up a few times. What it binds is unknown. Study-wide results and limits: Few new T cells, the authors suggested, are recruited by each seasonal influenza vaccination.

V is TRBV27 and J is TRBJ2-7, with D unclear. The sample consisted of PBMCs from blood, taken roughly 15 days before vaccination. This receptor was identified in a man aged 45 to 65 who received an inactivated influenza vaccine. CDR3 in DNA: TGTGCCAGCAGTACGGACGCACGATACGAGCAGTACTTC. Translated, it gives CASSTDARYEQYF.